The T cell receptor (beta chain) described here comes from a study of vaccination effects on CD4 cells after COVID-19 (dated by TCRdb to 2022 to 2024). In terms of the full investigation: Each participant received two doses of an mRNA SARS-CoV-2 vaccine, either BNT162b2 or mRNA-1273. In both COVID-19 convalescent patients and infection-naive vaccine recipients, the study compared SARS-CoV-2 spike-specific CD4+ TCR repertoires from before mRNA vaccination with those from after it. Altogether, 10 COVID-19 convalescent patients and several SARS-CoV-2-naive healthy vaccine recipients made up the full study. Cultures from other donors in the study were sequenced with the Oncomine TCR Beta short-read assay on an Illumina iSeq 100. On the study overall, not on this receptor specifically: The study was limited by a small number of convalescent patients and lacked early post-infection timepoints. Both infection-induced and vaccine-induced clones contracted markedly at late post-vaccination timepoints, which is consistent with waning T cell responses. Among healthy vaccine recipients, nearly all vaccine-induced clones were SARS-CoV-2 mono-reactive, and just 1 of 255 was cross-reactive with common cold coronaviruses.

Library preparation employed the immunoSEQ multiplex PCR assay. TCR beta CDR3 sequencing was performed on DNA from the cultured, isolated CD4+ T cells. From the authors' description of their analysis: Non-productive TCR sequences were removed and reads were trimmed to the CDR3 region, keeping CDR3s of at least 7 amino acids. Antigen-specific clonotypes were identified with the MANAFEST web app by comparing expansion in peptide wells against reference cultures. For clones to be considered positive, expansion at FDR<0.05 versus reference and all other wells, an odds ratio above 5, and a frequency above 0.1% in two replicate wells were required. A clonotype was called cross-reactive if it was significantly expanded both in SARS-CoV-2 spike wells and in at least one common cold coronavirus spike condition. Using the stringdist R package, CDR3 similarity was measured by Levenshtein distance, and unrooted trees were constructed with ape in R 3.6.1. TCRdb's version of the immuneACCESS table is confined to in-frame rearrangements and falls short of the full clone set. An unresolved V gene accounts for under half of the shortfall where checked; the remainder is of unknown origin. The V and J calls and clone size were taken over from that table, and D and trimming were inferred from the DNA. This sample is represented by roughly 63,000 clones; over 70% of them were singletons. About 3.5% of the sample goes to the ten largest clones.

The ViraFEST assay stimulated PBMC with viral peptide pools and then used TCR sequencing to identify antigen-specific CD4+ T cell clonotypes by expansion. After about 9 days of culture, CD4+ T cells were isolated with the EasySep CD4+ T cell isolation kit. Negative nucleocapsid antibody results before and after vaccination confirmed that the healthy vaccine recipients had no prior SARS-CoV-2 infection. Some 2 million PBMC per well were cultured in IMDM with about 4.6% human AB serum, 8.5 to 10 IU/ml IL-2 and gentamicin, plus 10 ug/ml peptides. On days 3 and 7, half of the culture medium was replaced with fresh IL-2-containing medium. Unless noted otherwise, every peptide stimulation condition was cultured in triplicate wells. Using Ficoll-Paque Plus gradient centrifugation, PBMC were separated from whole blood and then either used fresh or cryopreserved at -140C. The spike proteins of SARS-CoV-2 and of the common cold coronaviruses HCoV-NL63, HCoV-OC43 and HCoV-229E were spanned by overlapping peptide pools. The QIAamp micro DNA kit was used to extract genomic DNA from the cultured CD4+ T cells.

V drops 4 bases and J drops 0 bases, leaving 16 bases in between. From the cysteine up to the phenylalanine, the CDR3 has a length of 16 residues. The retained sequence is limited to the CDR3, 48 bases, with the frame set at the first base. The germline V gene encodes CDR1 SGHRS and CDR2 YFSETQ. About this clone: Which antigen it targets is not known. No per-base quality is available; no much larger clone lies one base away.

The sample in question was CD4+ T cells from PBMCs cultured with HCoV-OC43 spike peptides, obtained before COVID-19 vaccination. The cell subset or site label here, explained by the study, means: HCoV-OC43 spike overlapping peptide pool stimulation. This TCR was recovered from a human donor who received a COVID-19 vaccine. The chain is made from TRBV5-1 and TRBJ2-5; a weak D assignment points to TRBD1 (6 bases agree). The DNA is as follows: TGCGCCAGCAGCGGCCGGGACACCCGGTACCAAGAGACCCAGTACTTC. The encoded protein is CASSGRDTRYQETQYF.